This T cell receptor (beta chain) was observed in a study of shared clonotypes between healthy human individuals. Study results and caveats: Clonotypes that were shared across four donors made up around 4.6% of naive CD4 clonotypes.

Concerning this clone itself: Its antigen is not identified.

Germline CDR1 is MDHEN and CDR2 is SYDVKM. CDR3 length: 15 amino acids. The ends lost 3 bases at V and 6 bases at J; junction bases unmatched: 8. At a deep level, the assay was run. The data were produced by immunoSEQ multiplex PCR, yet TCRdb's version contains in-frame clones alone and is incomplete. This sample has hundreds of thousands of clones, with around 93% found just once. The naive CD8 population came from CD45RO-negative cells selected for CCR7, without terminally differentiated effector memory CD45RA+ cells. The chain links TRBV28 to TRBJ2-1, with TRBD1 matching over 7 bases. The source of this sequence is a man aged 25-45 years in good health. The sequenced sample consisted of naive CD8+ T cells sorted from blood. CDR3 nucleotides: TGTGCCAGCAGTTTGACAGGGATAGGCCTCAATGAGCAGTTCTTC. As protein: CASSLTGIGLNEQFF.